This T cell receptor beta chain was sequenced during a study of human T cells and chemical hapten exposure. Across the whole study: The sensitizing agent was 2% DPC, placed on 2 cm by 2 cm of upper inner arm skin. Alopecia areata, totalis and universalis patients, mostly female, were included. Findings and caveats of the study: High-frequency TCRs, those above 1 in 1000, stayed the same after DPC sensitization.

The CDR3 has 14 residues. The V gene lost 1 base and the J gene lost 0 bases, with 10 bases spanning the gap. CDR1 is DFQATT, CDR2 SNEGSKA, per germline (reference sequence). This clonotype has ten or more counts. Its matching antigen is unknown. Stated time point: patch test 3, about 24 weeks after DPC sensitization. Treatment described: therapeutic diphenylcyclopropenone sensitization with weekly scalp DPC. Researchers extracted total RNA from unfractionated whole blood. TCRdb re-called the RACE reads through MiXCR, storing one row per CDR3 protein. The sample carries 60,000 to 65,000 distinct CDR3 sequences, approximately 9.9% recorded once.

Sequencing used whole blood, obtained in connection with sensitization to the hapten diphenylcyclopropenone (DPC). The chain links TRBV20-1 to TRBJ2-7; D unclear. This receptor was obtained from a young woman with alopecia areata. Some clones in this sample may be carry-over from other donors' samples. The CDR3 DNA is TGCAGTGCTAGAGTTCGGACGGACTCCTACGAGCAGTACTTC. It codes for CSARVRTDSYEQYF.